The T cell receptor beta chain described here comes from a study of control samples from healthy donors and cancer patients. The CDR3 has 15 amino acids. V shed 2 bases and J shed 10 bases, with 16 bases lying between them. Per germline, CDR1 SGHRS and CDR2 YFSETQ. TCRdb's table, derived via immunoSEQ multiplex PCR, lists solely in-frame clones and lacks some. The sample shows tens of thousands of clones, about 82% of them seen only once. The sequence came from a woman aged 55-70 years with head and neck cancer. Specimen: PBMCs. The chain carries TRBV5-1 and TRBJ1-6; maybe TRBD1 (5 bases). CDR3 in DNA: TGCGCCAGCAGCTTCGGACAACCACCAGGATCACCCCTCCACTTT. Translating gives CASSFGQPPGSPLHF.